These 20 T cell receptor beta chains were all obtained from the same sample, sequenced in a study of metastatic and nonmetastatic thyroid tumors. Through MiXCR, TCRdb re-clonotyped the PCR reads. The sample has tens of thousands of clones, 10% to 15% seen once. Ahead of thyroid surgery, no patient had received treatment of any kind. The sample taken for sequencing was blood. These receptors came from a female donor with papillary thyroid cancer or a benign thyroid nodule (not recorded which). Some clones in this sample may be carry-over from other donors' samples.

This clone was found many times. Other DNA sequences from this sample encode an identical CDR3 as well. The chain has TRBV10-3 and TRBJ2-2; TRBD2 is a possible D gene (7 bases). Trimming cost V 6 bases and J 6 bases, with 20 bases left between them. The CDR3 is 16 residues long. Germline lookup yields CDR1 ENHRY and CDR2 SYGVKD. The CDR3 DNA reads TGTGCCATCAGCCAAGGGGGGGGGGCTATTGCCGGGGAGCTGTTTTTT. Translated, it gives CAISQGGGAIAGELFF.

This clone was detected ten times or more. The CDR3 nucleotides are TGTGCCAGCAGTTTCTTACCGACAGCCATGAACACTGAAGCTTTCTTT. It translates to CASSFLPTAMNTEAFF. The V and J genes are TRBV6-1 and TRBJ1-1; the D gene is possibly TRBD1 (5 bases). In germline, CDR1 is MNHNS, CDR2 SASEGT. V was cut by 5 bases and J by 0 bases, with 16 bases left in between. The CDR3 has 16 residues.

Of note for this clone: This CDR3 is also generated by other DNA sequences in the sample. Here the CDR3 reads CASSYSREDTGNTIYF. In nucleotides, the CDR3 is TGTGCCAGCAGTTACTCGAGGGAGGACACAGGGAACACCATATATTTT. The V and J genes are TRBV6-5 and TRBJ1-3; D possibly corresponds to TRBD1 (6 bases). V was cut by 0 bases and J by 7 bases, with 16 bases left in between. The CDR3 is 16 residues long. CDR1 and CDR2 (germline): MNHEY, SVGAGI.

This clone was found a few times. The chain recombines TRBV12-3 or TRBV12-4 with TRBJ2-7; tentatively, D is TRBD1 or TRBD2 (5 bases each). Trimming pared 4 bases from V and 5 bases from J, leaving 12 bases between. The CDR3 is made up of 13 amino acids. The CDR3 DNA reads TGTGCCAGCAGTTGGGGGTGGTCGGACGAGCAGTACTTC. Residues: CASSWGWSDEQYF.

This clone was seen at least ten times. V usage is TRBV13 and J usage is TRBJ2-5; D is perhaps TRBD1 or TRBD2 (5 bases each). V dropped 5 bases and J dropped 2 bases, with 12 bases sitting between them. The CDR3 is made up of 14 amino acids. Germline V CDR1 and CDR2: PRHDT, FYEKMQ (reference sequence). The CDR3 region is CASSPGPKQETQYF. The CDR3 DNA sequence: TGTGCCAGCAGCCCGGGACCAAAACAAGAGACCCAGTACTTC. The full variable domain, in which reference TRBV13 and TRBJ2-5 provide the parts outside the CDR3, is AAGVIQSPRHLIKEKRETATLKCYPIPRHDTVYWYQQGPGQDPQFLISFYEKMQSDKGSIPDRFSAQQFSDYHSELNMSSLELGDSALYFCASSPGPKQETQYFGPGTRLLVL.

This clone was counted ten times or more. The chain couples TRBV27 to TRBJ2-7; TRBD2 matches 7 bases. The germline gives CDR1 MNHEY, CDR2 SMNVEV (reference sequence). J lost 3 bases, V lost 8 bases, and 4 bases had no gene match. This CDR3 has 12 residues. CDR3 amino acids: CASGLGLYEQYF. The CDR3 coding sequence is TGTGCCAGCGGACTAGGGCTCTACGAGCAGTACTTC.

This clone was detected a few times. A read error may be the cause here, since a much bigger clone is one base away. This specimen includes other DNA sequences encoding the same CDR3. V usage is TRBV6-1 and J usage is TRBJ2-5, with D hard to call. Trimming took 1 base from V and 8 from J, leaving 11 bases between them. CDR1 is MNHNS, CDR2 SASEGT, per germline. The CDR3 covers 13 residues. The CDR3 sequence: CASSEGQKGTQYF. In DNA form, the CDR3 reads TGTGCCAGCAGTGAAGGACAAAAAGGTACCCAGTACTTC.

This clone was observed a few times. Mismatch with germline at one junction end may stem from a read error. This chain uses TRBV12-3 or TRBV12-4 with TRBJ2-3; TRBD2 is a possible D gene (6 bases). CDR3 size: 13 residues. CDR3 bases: TGTGCTAGCAGTATAGCGGGCACAGATACGCAGTATTTT. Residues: CASSIAGTDTQYF.

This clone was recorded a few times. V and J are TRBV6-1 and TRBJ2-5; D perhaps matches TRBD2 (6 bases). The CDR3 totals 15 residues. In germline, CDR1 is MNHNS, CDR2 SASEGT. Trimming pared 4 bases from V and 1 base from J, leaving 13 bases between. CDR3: CASSGRAGSQETQYF. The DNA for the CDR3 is TGTGCCAGCAGTGGGCGAGCGGGCTCCCAAGAGACCCAGTACTTC.

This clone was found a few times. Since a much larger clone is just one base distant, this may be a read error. The CDR3 DNA reads TGTGCCAGCAGCACCAACATTCTAATGGAAGCTTTCTTT. Translating it yields CASSTNILMEAFF. V usage is TRBV9 and J usage is TRBJ1-1; the D is unclear. With 4 bases removed from V and 8 bases from J, the gap between germline ends came to 15 bases. Per germline, CDR1 SGDLS and CDR2 YYNGEE. The CDR3 extends over 13 amino acids.

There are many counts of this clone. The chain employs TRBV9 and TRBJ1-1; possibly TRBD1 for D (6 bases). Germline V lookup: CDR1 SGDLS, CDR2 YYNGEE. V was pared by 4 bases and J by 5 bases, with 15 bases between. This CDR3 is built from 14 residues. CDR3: CASSPEQGKTEAFF. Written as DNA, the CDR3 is TGTGCCAGCAGCCCCGAACAGGGTAAAACTGAAGCTTTCTTT.

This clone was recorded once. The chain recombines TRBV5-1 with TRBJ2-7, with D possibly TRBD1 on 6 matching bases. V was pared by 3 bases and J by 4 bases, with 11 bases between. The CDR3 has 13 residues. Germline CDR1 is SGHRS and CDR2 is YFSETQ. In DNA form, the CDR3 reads TGCGCCAGCAGCTCGTTACAGGGTTACGAGCAGTACTTC. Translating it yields CASSSLQGYEQYF.

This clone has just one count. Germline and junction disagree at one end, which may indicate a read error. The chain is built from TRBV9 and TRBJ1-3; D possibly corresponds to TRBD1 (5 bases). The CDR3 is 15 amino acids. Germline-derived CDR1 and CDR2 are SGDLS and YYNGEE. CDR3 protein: CASSVSRDSGNIIYF. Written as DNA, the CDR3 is TGTGCCAGCAGCGTCAGCAGGGACTCTGGGAACATCATATATTTT.

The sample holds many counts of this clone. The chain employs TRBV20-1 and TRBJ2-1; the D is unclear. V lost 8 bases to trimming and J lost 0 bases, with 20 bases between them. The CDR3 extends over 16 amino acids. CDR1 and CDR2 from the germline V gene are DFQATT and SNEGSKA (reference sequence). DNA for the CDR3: TGCAGTCTGGACGGACCCGAATCTGGCTCCTACAATGAGCAGTTCTTC. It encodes CSLDGPESGSYNEQFF.

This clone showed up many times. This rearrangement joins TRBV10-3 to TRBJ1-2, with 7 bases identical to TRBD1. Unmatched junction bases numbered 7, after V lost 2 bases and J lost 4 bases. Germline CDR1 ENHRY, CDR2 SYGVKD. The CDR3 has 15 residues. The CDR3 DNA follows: TGTGCCATCAGTGAGAACACCGGGACAGCCTATGGCTACACCTTC. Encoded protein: CAISENTGTAYGYTF.

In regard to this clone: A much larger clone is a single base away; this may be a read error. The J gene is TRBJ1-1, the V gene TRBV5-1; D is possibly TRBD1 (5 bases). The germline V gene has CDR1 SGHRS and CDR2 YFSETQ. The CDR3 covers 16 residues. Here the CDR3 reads CASSRGSGGTVTEDFF. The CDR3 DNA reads TGCGCCAGCAGCCGGGGCTCCGGGGGAACGGTCACTGAAGATTTCTTT.

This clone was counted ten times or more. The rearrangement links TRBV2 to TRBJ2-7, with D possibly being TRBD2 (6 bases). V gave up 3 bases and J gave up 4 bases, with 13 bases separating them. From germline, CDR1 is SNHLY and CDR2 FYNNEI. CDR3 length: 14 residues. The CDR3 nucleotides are TGTGCCAGCAGTGAGCTAGCGCAGACATACGAGCAGTACTTC. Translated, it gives CASSELAQTYEQYF.

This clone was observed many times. The CDR3 DNA reads as TGCGCCAGCAGCCAAGTTTGGGGGGCTAATGAAAAACTGTTTTTT. Its translation is CASSQVWGANEKLFF. This chain links TRBV4-1 with TRBJ1-4; possible D gene TRBD1, 5 bases. The CDR3 totals 15 residues. V lost 1 base, J lost 3 bases, and 9 bases lay in between. Germline V CDR1 and CDR2: MGHRA, YSYEKL.

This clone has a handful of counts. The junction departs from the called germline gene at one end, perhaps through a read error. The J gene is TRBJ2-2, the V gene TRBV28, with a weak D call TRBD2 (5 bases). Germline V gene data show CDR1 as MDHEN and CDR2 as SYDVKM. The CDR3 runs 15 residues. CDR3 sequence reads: CDSSLLADYTGELFF. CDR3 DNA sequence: TGTGACAGCAGTTTATTGGCGGACTACACCGGGGAGCTGTTTTTT.

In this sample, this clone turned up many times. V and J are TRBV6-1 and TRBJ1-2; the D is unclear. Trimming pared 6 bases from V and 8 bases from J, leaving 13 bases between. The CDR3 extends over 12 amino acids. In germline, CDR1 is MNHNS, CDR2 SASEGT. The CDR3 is CASRTDAGGYTF. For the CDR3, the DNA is TGTGCCAGCAGAACCGACGCGGGGGGCTACACCTTC.